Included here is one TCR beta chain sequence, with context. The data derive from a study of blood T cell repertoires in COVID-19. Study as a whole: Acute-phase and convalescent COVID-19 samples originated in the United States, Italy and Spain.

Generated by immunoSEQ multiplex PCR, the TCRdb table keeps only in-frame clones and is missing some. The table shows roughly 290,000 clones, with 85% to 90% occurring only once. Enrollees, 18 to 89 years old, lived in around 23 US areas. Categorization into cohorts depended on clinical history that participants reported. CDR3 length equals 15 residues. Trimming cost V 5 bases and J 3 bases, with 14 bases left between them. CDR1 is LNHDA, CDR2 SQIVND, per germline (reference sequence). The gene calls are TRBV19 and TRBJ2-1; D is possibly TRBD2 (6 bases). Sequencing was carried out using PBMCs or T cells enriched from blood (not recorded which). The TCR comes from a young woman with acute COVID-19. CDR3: CASSRSSAVYNEQFF. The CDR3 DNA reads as TGTGCCAGTAGTCGTTCTAGCGCAGTCTACAATGAGCAGTTCTTC.